This TCR beta chain was found in a study of T-cell memory formation after mild COVID-19. A 5'RACE reaction primed in the constant segment made cDNA libraries of TCR alpha and TCR beta, and these carried sample barcodes and UMIs. TCRdb fed the 5' RACE reads into MiXCR, producing one record per CDR3 protein. Of about 250,000 distinct CDR3 sequences in the sample, 15% were seen once. Concerning this clonotype: The antigen is unknown.

Study-level points and caveats: SARS-CoV-2 specificity of second-wave clones peaking day 37 was unconfirmed. Shrinking CD4+ clones were chiefly CM and EM; CD8+ ones were chiefly EMRA. Whereas later expanders leaned CD4+, clones contracting day 15 to 85 showed a balanced CD4/CD8 makeup.

V was cut by 6 bases and J by 6 bases, with 15 bases left in between. The germline V gene encodes CDR1 MNHEY and CDR2 SMNVEV (reference sequence). This CDR3 has 14 residues. The source material was PBMCs or a T cell subset sorted from them (not recorded which). This chain joins TRBV27 and TRBJ1-5, with a weak D call TRBD1 (5 bases). This TCR came from an adult woman who had mild COVID-19 (a few samples of this study predate the infection). Cell type and time point are not known. CDR3 region: CASRGRGGTQPQHF. CDR3 bases: TGTGCCAGCAGAGGACGGGGGGGTACTCAGCCCCAGCATTTT.